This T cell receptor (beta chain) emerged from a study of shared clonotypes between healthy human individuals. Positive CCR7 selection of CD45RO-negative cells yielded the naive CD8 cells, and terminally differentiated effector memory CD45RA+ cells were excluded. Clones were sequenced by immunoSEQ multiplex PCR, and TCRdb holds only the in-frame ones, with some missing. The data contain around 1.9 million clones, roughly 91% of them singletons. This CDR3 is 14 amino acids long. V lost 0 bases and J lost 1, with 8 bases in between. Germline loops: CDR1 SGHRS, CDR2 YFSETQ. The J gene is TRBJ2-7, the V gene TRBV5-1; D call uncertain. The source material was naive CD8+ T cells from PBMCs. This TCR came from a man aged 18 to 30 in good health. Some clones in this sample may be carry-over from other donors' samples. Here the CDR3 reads CASSLEAVSYEQYF. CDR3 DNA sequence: TGCGCCAGCAGCTTGGAAGCAGTGTCCTACGAGCAGTACTTC.